The present T cell receptor (beta chain) was sequenced within a study of T-cell reconstitution after alpha-beta-depleted transplantation in children. Unique molecular identifiers were used to barcode this TCRbeta library. TCRdb reprocessed the PCR reads with MiXCR, giving one entry per CDR3 protein. The table records roughly 350,000 distinct CDR3 sequences, about 9.4% of them present only once. This clonotype came up a few times. V was trimmed by 4 bases and J by 3 bases, leaving 11 bases between them. This CDR3 contains 14 residues. Germline V gives CDR1 SGHRS, CDR2 YFSETQ. The source material was PBMCs from the stem cell graft donor, sampled from the stem cell graft. This chain links TRBV5-1 with TRBJ2-1; D not certain. The sequence derives from a human donor who donated a stem cell graft to a child with acute lymphoblastic leukemia. CDR3 nucleotides: TGCGCCAGCAGCCCTCAGGACGTCTACAATGAGCAGTTCTTC. Its translation: CASSPQDVYNEQFF.